Each of the 3 T cell receptor beta chains below was sequenced from the same sample in a study of blood T cells in healthy people across ages. Alongside a J-beta primer mix, a sample-barcoded 5' primer served in a second PCR lasting roughly 6 to 11 cycles. MiXCR was run by TCRdb on the 5' RACE reads, yielding one entry per CDR3 protein. The sample holds about 770,000 distinct CDR3 sequences, approximately 44% seen once. Sequenced input: blood. These receptors were taken from a man in his 60s in good health.

The sample holds a few counts of this clonotype. J is TRBJ2-7 and V is TRBV7-2; D unresolved. The V and J ends lost 3 bases and 5 bases respectively, with 11 bases between them. Germline V gives CDR1 SGHTA, CDR2 FQGNSA. CDR3 length: 13 residues. In DNA form, the CDR3 reads TGTGCCAGCAGCTTCCGCTTTGCGGACGAGCAGTACTTC. The encoded protein is CASSFRFADEQYF.

In its sample, this clonotype was seen a few times. This sequence joins TRBV9 and TRBJ2-1; possible D gene TRBD1, 5 bases. The germline CDR1 and CDR2 sequences are SGDLS and YYNGEE. The CDR3 length is 16 residues. V was cut by 3 bases and J by 3 bases, with 16 bases left in between. The DNA for the CDR3 is TGTGCCAGCAGCGGCTCTCCCGGACAACACTACAATGAGCAGTTCTTC. Amino acid sequence: CASSGSPGQHYNEQFF.

The V gene is TRBV7-9, the J gene TRBJ1-2; D is uncertain. The CDR3 runs to 14 residues. V was cut by 1 base and J by 7 bases, with 13 bases left in between. CDR1 and CDR2 from the germline V gene are SEHNR and FQNEAQ (reference sequence). The CDR3 sequence is CASSLVAGSGGYTF. Written as DNA, the CDR3 is TGTGCCAGCAGCTTAGTCGCCGGGTCGGGTGGCTACACCTTC.